This TCR beta chain was retrieved from a study of T cells after yellow fever vaccination. TCRdb passed the 5' RACE reads through MiXCR, listing each CDR3 protein once. The data show approximately 85,000 distinct CDR3 sequences, 10% to 15% seen once. The CDR3 consists of 13 residues. The germline V and J ends were trimmed by 0 bases and 4 bases, with 6 bases remaining between them. Germline V gives CDR1 LNHNV, CDR2 YYDKDF (reference sequence). The chain combines TRBV15 with TRBJ1-2; D gene unclear. The specimen comprised CD8+ T cells not binding an NS4B(214-222) dextramer, sorted from PBMCs, sampled approximately 20 days after the first yellow fever vaccination. The sequence came from a man younger than 35 who received the YFV17D yellow fever vaccine. The CDR3 is CATSRDGPYGYTF. The CDR3 DNA reads TGTGCCACCAGCAGAGATGGGCCCTATGGCTACACCTTC.